This T cell receptor beta chain was documented in a study of blood T cell repertoires in COVID-19. Overall study: COVID-19 samples from acute and convalescent phases originated in the United States, Italy and Spain.

Only in-frame clones appear in the TCRdb table, and some are missing; sequencing was by immunoSEQ multiplex PCR. The sample includes around 250,000 clones, over 75% of them seen just once. Residents of 24 US areas, aged roughly 18 to 89 years, made up the participants. Per the germline V gene, CDR1 is MNHEY and CDR2 is SMNVEV (reference sequence). This CDR3 spans 13 amino acids. The V gene lost 6 bases and the J gene lost 7 bases, with 15 bases spanning the gap. This sequence joins TRBV27 and TRBJ1-2, with D possibly being TRBD1 (6 bases). Sequences were obtained from PBMCs or T cells enriched from blood (not recorded which). The receptor comes from a woman aged 50 to 60 who had recovered from COVID-19. CDR3 amino acids: CASSSTKGVGYTF. CDR3 nucleotides: TGTGCCAGCAGCTCGACGAAGGGGGTTGGCTACACCTTC.